The 10 T cell receptor beta chains below all came from one sample that was sequenced in a study of Ad26.COV2.S vaccination and SARS-CoV-2 variants. Assay used: immunoSEQ multiplex PCR; TCRdb lists only in-frame clones, some missing. The sample has about 370,000 clones; around 85% are singletons. Indicated treatment: approximately 18 received Ad26.COV2.S at low or high dose, single or two shots; 5 received placebo; per-sample allocation not given. Day 63 after the first vaccine or placebo injection was the time point for sampling. This material consisted of peripheral blood, taken in a trial of Ad26.COV2.S vaccine versus placebo. The receptors come from a person between 18 and 59 years old who received the Ad26.COV2.S COVID-19 vaccine or a placebo.

V gene TRBV30 combines with J gene TRBJ1-2; D call uncertain. Germline-derived CDR1 and CDR2 are GTSNPN and SVGIG (reference sequence). V was cut by 2 bases and J by 3 bases, with 19 bases left in between. CDR3 length: 16 amino acids. The CDR3 nucleotides read TGTGCCTGGAGTTCCCCCCACGGCGAGGGTGACTATGGCTACACCTTC. Encoded protein: CAWSSPHGEGDYGYTF.

V is TRBV7-9 and J is TRBJ2-2; 8 bases are a match to TRBD2. CDR3 length: 18 amino acids. V shed 3 bases and J 4 bases; nucleotides not matched to a gene: 13. Germline assignment: CDR1 SEHNR and CDR2 FQNEAQ (reference sequence). The CDR3: CASSFLLRGGRGTGELFF. The CDR3 nucleotides are TGTGCCAGCAGCTTTCTACTACGGGGGGGCCGTGGCACCGGGGAGCTGTTTTTT.

The chain uses TRBV7-2 and TRBJ1-2; TRBD1 matches at 8 bases. Germline values: CDR1 SGHTA, CDR2 FQGNSA. V shed 5 bases and J 3 bases; nucleotides not matched to a gene: 5. The CDR3 consists of 14 residues. The CDR3 region has the DNA TGTGCCAGCAGCCCCGACAGGGGCCACTATGGCTACACCTTC. This translates into CASSPDRGHYGYTF.

The chain uses TRBV4-1 and TRBJ2-1, with 9 bases lining up with TRBD2. CDR3 length: 14 residues. Germline CDR1 reads MGHRA; CDR2 reads YSYEKL. V was clipped by 3 bases and J by 5 bases; unmatched bases: 2. The CDR3 loop reads CASSQSGGNNEQFF. CDR3 in DNA: TGCGCCAGCAGCCAGAGCGGGGGGAACAATGAGCAGTTCTTC.

This rearrangement joins TRBV29-1 to TRBJ2-5; TRBD2 matches 12 bases. Trimming took 7 bases from V and 4 from J; bases not matched to a gene: 10. Germline loops: CDR1 SQVTM, CDR2 ANQGSEA. There are 15 residues in the CDR3. The CDR3 region is CSGSPSGGARETQYF. The CDR3 nucleotides are TGCAGCGGGTCTCCTAGCGGGGGGGCCAGAGAGACCCAGTACTTC.

The J gene is TRBJ1-1, the V gene TRBV7-8; D unresolved. Trimming removed 3 bases at V and 2 bases at J, with 10 bases between. The CDR3 has 14 residues. Germline V CDR1 and CDR2: SGHVS, FQNEAQ. The CDR3 reads CASSLVQRNTEAFF. The DNA of the CDR3 is TGTGCCAGCAGCTTGGTCCAGAGAAACACTGAAGCTTTCTTT.

This chain links TRBV12-3 or TRBV12-4 with TRBJ1-5, with D possibly TRBD1 on 5 matching bases. The V end lost 3 bases, the J end lost 6 bases, and 9 bases lay between the germline ends. The CDR3 is 13 amino acids. The CDR3 region has the DNA TGTGCCAGCAGTTTCGCAGGGACTCAGCCCCAGCATTTT. It encodes CASSFAGTQPQHF.

This clone has only a few counts. The chain has TRBV2 and TRBJ1-6; possible D gene TRBD1, 6 bases. Germline V gene sequence: CDR1 SNHLY, CDR2 FYNNEI. The CDR3 is made up of 13 amino acids. V lost 5 bases to trimming and J lost 14 bases, with 16 bases between them. The CDR3 bases are TGTGCCAGCAGTTTGGACAGCCTTGAGACCCTCCACTTT. Encoded protein: CASSLDSLETLHF.

The rearrangement links TRBV5-6 to TRBJ1-2, with TRBD1 identical over 9 bases. The CDR3 extends over 15 amino acids. Trimming removed 4 bases from V and 8 bases from J; junction bases left unmatched: 12. The germline CDR1 and CDR2 sequences are SGHDT and YYEEEE. For the CDR3, the DNA is TGTGCCAGCAGCGCGGGAGCCGGGACAGGGAGAGGCTACACCTTC. This sequence encodes CASSAGAGTGRGYTF.

The J gene is TRBJ2-7, the V gene TRBV7-9; D call uncertain. The CDR3 has 14 residues. V lost 1 base, J lost 6 bases, and 13 bases lay in between. Germline V gene data show CDR1 as SEHNR and CDR2 as FQNEAQ (reference sequence). The CDR3 DNA follows: TGTGCCAGCAGCTTAGGATTCCTTGAGGCCGAGCAGTACTTC. Encoded protein: CASSLGFLEAEQYF.